This T cell receptor beta chain was sequenced for a study of T cells in Graves' hyperthyroidism and ophthalmopathy. This clonotype was detected ten times or more. Researchers took RNA transcripts and amplified the TCR beta CDR3 regions from them. First-round RT-PCR of the TCR CDR3 relied on the HTBI primer set. TCRdb re-called the multiplex PCR reads through MiXCR, storing one row per CDR3 protein. The sample has 650,000 to 700,000 distinct CDR3 sequences; 17% are singletons. Patients counted as stable if ophthalmopathy did not develop within 18 months. Newly diagnosed patients aged 18 to 65 had hyperthyroidism of under 2 months' duration. V lost 5 bases to trimming and J lost 3 bases, with 14 bases between them. Germline loops: CDR1 SGHAT, CDR2 FQNNGV. The CDR3 covers 14 residues.

The rearrangement links TRBV11-2 to TRBJ2-7; perhaps TRBD1 as D (6 bases). The source material was blood. This clonotype was sampled from a man in his fifties with Graves' hyperthyroidism. The CDR3: CASSRATGFYEQYF. CDR3 DNA: TGTGCCAGCAGCCGAGCTACAGGGTTCTACGAGCAGTACTTC.